These T cell receptor beta chains were read from a single sample in a study of blood T cell repertoires in COVID-19. Data came from immunoSEQ multiplex PCR; TCRdb stores just in-frame clones and leaves some out. The table includes 150,000 to 200,000 clones, under 90% detected once. Sequenced: peripheral blood. These receptors all come from a woman aged 80 or older with acute or convalescent COVID-19. Each CDR3 is given with its conserved first and last residue. The D gene is left open where the match is weak. Not all rows give a size; the values are once, few, many and, for expanded clones, a class.

v_call: TRBV11-2
d_call: TRBD1
clone_size: few
cdr3_length: 19
j_call: TRBJ1-4
cdr3_nt: TGTGCCAGCAGCCCAAGAAGTGGACAGGGTCCGACAACTAACGAAAAACTGTTTTTT
cdr3_aa: CASSPRSGQGPTTNEKLFF

v_call: TRBV30
d_call: TRBD1
clone_size: .
cdr3_length: 15
j_call: TRBJ1-4
cdr3_nt: TGTGCCTGGAGCGACACAGGGGGAACTAATGAAAAACTGTTTTTT
cdr3_aa: CAWSDTGGTNEKLFF

v_call: TRBV11-2
d_call: TRBD2
clone_size: once
cdr3_length: 15
j_call: TRBJ2-3
cdr3_nt: TGTGCCAGCAGCGTAGCGGGAGGGCGCACAGATACGCAGTATTTT
cdr3_aa: CASSVAGGRTDTQYF

v_call: TRBV27
d_call: .
clone_size: .
cdr3_length: 14
j_call: TRBJ2-2
cdr3_nt: TGTGCCAGCCGGCGGGGCTCTCTGACCGGGGAGCTGTTTTTT
cdr3_aa: CASRRGSLTGELFF

v_call: TRBV6-6
d_call: TRBD2
clone_size: few
cdr3_length: 16
j_call: TRBJ2-2
cdr3_nt: TGTGCCAGCAGGCGATCTAGCGGGGAGAACACCGGGGAGCTGTTTTTT
cdr3_aa: CASRRSSGENTGELFF

v_call: TRBV12-3/TRBV12-4
d_call: .
clone_size: .
cdr3_length: 13
j_call: TRBJ2-7
cdr3_nt: TGTGCCAGCAGTTTACCCCCCAGCTACGAGCAGTACTTC
cdr3_aa: CASSLPPSYEQYF

v_call: TRBV6-1
d_call: .
clone_size: few
cdr3_length: 12
j_call: TRBJ1-1
cdr3_nt: TGTGCCAGCAGTGAAGCGCGTACTCGGGCTTTCTTT
cdr3_aa: CASSEARTRAFF

v_call: TRBV19
d_call: .
clone_size: once
cdr3_length: 15
j_call: TRBJ1-2
cdr3_nt: TGTGCCAGTAGGGCGAAATTGGACAATCTCTATGGCTACACCTTC
cdr3_aa: CASRAKLDNLYGYTF

v_call: TRBV5-1
d_call: TRBD1
clone_size: .
cdr3_length: 14
j_call: TRBJ1-2
cdr3_nt: TGCGCCAGCAGCTTGGGTACAGGGGGAGCTGGCTACACCTTC
cdr3_aa: CASSLGTGGAGYTF

v_call: TRBV10-1
d_call: TRBD2
clone_size: .
cdr3_length: 17
j_call: TRBJ2-7
cdr3_nt: TGCGCCAGCAGCGATCACGGACGGACTAGCGGAATTTACGAGCAGTACTTC
cdr3_aa: CASSDHGRTSGIYEQYF

v_call: TRBV19
d_call: .
clone_size: .
cdr3_length: 13
j_call: TRBJ1-1
cdr3_nt: TGTGCCAGTAGTTGGACATCGAACACTGAAGCTTTCTTT
cdr3_aa: CASSWTSNTEAFF

v_call: TRBV4-1
d_call: .
clone_size: .
cdr3_length: 15
j_call: TRBJ2-1
cdr3_nt: TGCGCCAGCAGCACTCCGCTCGGGGTAAGGAATGAGCAGTTCTTC
cdr3_aa: CASSTPLGVRNEQFF

v_call: TRBV18
d_call: .
clone_size: .
cdr3_length: 16
j_call: TRBJ2-1
cdr3_nt: TGTGCCAGCTCACCCCTGGCGAGCGCGGCTTACAATGAGCAGTTCTTC
cdr3_aa: CASSPLASAAYNEQFF

v_call: TRBV5-5
d_call: TRBD1
clone_size: few
cdr3_length: 16
j_call: TRBJ2-1
cdr3_nt: TGTGCCAGCAGCGCCCGACAGGGGGAAAACGGGAGGTGGCAGTTCTTC
cdr3_aa: CASSARQGENGRWQFF

v_call: TRBV19
d_call: TRBD2
clone_size: once
cdr3_length: 16
j_call: TRBJ2-7
cdr3_nt: TGTGCCAGTAGCCCTGGGACTAGCGGGAGCTCCTACGAGCAGTACTTC
cdr3_aa: CASSPGTSGSSYEQYF

v_call: TRBV2
d_call: .
clone_size: .
cdr3_length: 14
j_call: TRBJ1-1
cdr3_nt: TGTGCCAGCAGTGAGTTCAGAACGCCCCCTGAAGCTTTCTTT
cdr3_aa: CASSEFRTPPEAFF

v_call: TRBV14
d_call: .
clone_size: .
cdr3_length: 13
j_call: TRBJ2-1
cdr3_nt: TGTGCCAGCAGCCAAGTATTCCTAGTGGAGCAGTTCTTC
cdr3_aa: CASSQVFLVEQFF

v_call: TRBV10-3
d_call: .
clone_size: .
cdr3_length: 12
j_call: TRBJ1-1
cdr3_nt: TGTGCCATCAGTGGCCAGGGGACTGAAGCTTTCTTT
cdr3_aa: CAISGQGTEAFF

v_call: TRBV5-8
d_call: .
clone_size: .
cdr3_length: 12
j_call: TRBJ2-7
cdr3_nt: TGTGCCAGCAGCTTGGGGGGACAACAGCAGTACTTC
cdr3_aa: CASSLGGQQQYF

v_call: TRBV27
d_call: .
clone_size: .
cdr3_length: 14
j_call: TRBJ2-7
cdr3_nt: TGTGCCAGCAGTTTGGTACAGGGAATTGGCGAGCAGTACTTC
cdr3_aa: CASSLVQGIGEQYF